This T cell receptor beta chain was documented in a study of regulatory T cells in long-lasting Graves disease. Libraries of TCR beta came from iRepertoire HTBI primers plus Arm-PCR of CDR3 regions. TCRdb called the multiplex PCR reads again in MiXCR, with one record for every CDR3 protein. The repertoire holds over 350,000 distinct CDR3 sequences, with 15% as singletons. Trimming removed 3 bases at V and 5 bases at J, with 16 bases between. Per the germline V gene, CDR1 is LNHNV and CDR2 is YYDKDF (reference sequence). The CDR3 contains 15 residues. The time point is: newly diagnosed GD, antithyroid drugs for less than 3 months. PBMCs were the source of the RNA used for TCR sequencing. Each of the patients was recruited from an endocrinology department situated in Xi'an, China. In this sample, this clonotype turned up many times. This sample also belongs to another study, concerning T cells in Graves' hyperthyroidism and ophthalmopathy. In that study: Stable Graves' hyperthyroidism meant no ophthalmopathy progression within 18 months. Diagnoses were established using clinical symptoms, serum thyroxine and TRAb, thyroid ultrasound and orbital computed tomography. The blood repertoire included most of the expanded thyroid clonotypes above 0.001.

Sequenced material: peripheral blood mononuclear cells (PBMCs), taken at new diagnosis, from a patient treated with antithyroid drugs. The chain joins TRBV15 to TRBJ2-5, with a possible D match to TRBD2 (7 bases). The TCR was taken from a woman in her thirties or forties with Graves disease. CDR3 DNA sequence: TGTGCCACCAGCAGTGACACGGGGGGCCTTGAGACCCAGTACTTC. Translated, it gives CATSSDTGGLETQYF. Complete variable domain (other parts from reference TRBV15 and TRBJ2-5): DAMVIQNPRYQVTQFGKPVTLSCSQTLNHNVMYWYQQKSSQAPKLLFHYYDKDFNNEADTPDNFQSRRPNTSFCFLDIRSPGLGDTAMYLCATSSDTGGLETQYFGPGTRLLVL.